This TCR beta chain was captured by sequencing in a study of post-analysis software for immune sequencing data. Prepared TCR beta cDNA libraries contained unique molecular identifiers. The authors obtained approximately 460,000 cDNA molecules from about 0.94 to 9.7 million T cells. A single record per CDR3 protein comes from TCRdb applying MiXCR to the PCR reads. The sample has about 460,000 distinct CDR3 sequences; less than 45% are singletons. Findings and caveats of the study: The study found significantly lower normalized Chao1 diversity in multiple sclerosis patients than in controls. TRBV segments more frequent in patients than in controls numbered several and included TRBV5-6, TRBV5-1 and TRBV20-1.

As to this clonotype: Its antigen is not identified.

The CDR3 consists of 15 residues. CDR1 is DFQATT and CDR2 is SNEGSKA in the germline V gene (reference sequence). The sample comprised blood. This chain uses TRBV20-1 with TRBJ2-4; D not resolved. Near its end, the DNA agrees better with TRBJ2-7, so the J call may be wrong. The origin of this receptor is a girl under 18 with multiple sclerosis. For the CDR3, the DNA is TGCAGTGCTAGAGAAGGGATGGCTGCAGCCTACGAGCAGTACTTC. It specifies CSAREGMAAAYEQYF.